This T cell receptor beta chain derives from a study of control samples from healthy donors and cancer patients (dated by TCRdb to between 2020 and 2021). Notes on this clone: Its antigen is unknown. Base qualities are not at hand, and no much larger clone is one base apart.

To prepare the library, the immunoSEQ multiplex PCR assay was applied. As stored in TCRdb, this immuneACCESS dataset retains in-frame rearrangements with V and J assigned. A fraction of the clones does not appear; measured against another copy, unresolved V genes explain less than half of the discrepancy, and the remainder lacks a known reason. Across this sample there are more than 60,000 clones, with nearly 90% seen only once. The ten largest make up around 6% of the sample. The TCR sequence derives from a man aged 60 to 75 with colorectal cancer. Material: PBMCs.

This receptor carries the CDR3 CASSMVGSGGQNEQFF. Read as DNA, the sequence is TGTGCCAGTAGTATGGTCGGTAGCGGGGGCCAAAATGAGCAGTTCTTC. The chain couples TRBV19 to TRBJ2-1, with 9 bases aligning to TRBD2. The V end gives up 3 bases and the J end 7 bases, leaving 10 bases in the junction not matched to a gene. Sequences LNHDA (CDR1) and SQIVND (CDR2) are obtained from the germline V gene (reference sequence). From cysteine to phenylalanine, the CDR3 is 16 amino acids long. Of the read, only the CDR3 DNA is kept; its 48 bases are in frame from base 1.